Detailed here is one T cell receptor (beta chain). The data were taken from a study of blood T cell repertoires in COVID-19. For the study at large: Collection of acute and convalescent COVID-19 samples took place in the United States, Italy and Spain. PBMCs, B-cell-depleted T cells, or T cells provided the cDNA or gDNA that made up the material.

Germline V lookup: CDR1 LNHNV, CDR2 YYDKDF (reference sequence). The CDR3 loop spans 15 amino acids. J was trimmed by 6 bases and V by 3 bases; bases with no gene match: 11. Authors' methods: Amplification of reference gene primers provided the estimated nucleated cell counts. The method was immunoSEQ multiplex PCR; TCRdb's version includes in-frame clones alone and lacks a portion of them. That table supplies the V and J calls and clone size; D and trimming were determined from the DNA. The profile shows over 35,000 clones, approximately 90% of them singletons. This receptor was taken from a man in his sixties with active COVID-19. Source material: peripheral blood. The chain couples TRBV15 to TRBJ2-7; 7 bases are shared with TRBD1. CDR3 loop: CATSRARTGAFEQYF. CDR3 in DNA: TGTGCCACCAGCAGGGCCCGGACAGGAGCCTTCGAGCAGTACTTC.